This T cell receptor beta chain originates from a study of blood T cell repertoires in COVID-19. Looking at the study overall: Spain, Italy and the United States supplied samples that represented acute and convalescent COVID-19.

Original processing methods: Estimated nucleated cell counts came from reference gene primer amplification. Data came from immunoSEQ multiplex PCR; TCRdb stores just in-frame clones and leaves some out. The V and J calls and clone size were taken over from that table, and D and trimming were inferred from the DNA. The sample carries a few hundred thousand clones, approximately 90% recorded once. The CDR3 covers 14 residues. Germline CDR1 GTSNPN, CDR2 SVGIG (reference sequence). V lost 3 bases and J 7 bases, leaving 16 bases between the germline ends. The chain combines TRBV30 with TRBJ2-1; D call uncertain. The TCR comes from a woman aged 60-70 years with acute or convalescent COVID-19. Sequencing input: peripheral blood. Here the CDR3 reads CAWSLTLVINEQFF. The CDR3 coding sequence is TGTGCCTGGAGCCTAACCCTTGTAATAAATGAGCAGTTCTTC.